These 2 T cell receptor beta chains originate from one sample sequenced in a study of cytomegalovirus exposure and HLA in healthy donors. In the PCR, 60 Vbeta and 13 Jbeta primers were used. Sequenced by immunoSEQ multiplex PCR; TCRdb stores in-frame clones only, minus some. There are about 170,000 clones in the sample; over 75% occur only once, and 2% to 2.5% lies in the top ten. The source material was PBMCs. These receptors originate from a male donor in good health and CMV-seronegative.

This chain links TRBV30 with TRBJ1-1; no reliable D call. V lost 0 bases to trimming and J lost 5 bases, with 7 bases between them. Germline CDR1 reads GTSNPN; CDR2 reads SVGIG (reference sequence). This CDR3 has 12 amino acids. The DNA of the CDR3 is TGTGCCTGGAGTGTACAGAGTACTGAAGCTTTCTTT. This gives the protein CAWSVQSTEAFF.

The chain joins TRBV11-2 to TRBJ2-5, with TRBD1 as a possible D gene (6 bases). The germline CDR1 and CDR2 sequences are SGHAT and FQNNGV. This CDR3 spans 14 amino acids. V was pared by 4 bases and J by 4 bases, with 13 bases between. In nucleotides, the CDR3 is TGTGCCAGCAGCTCCCGACAGGCAAGAGAGACCCAGTACTTC. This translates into CASSSRQARETQYF.